This T cell receptor (beta chain) was identified in a study of CD8 T cells in Susac syndrome. From blood CD8+ and CD4+ T cells, the TCR beta chain was sequenced. Matching for age and sex applied to the controls, who were healthy donors. The TEMRA cells underwent FACS enrichment, while the CD8+ and CD4+ T cells underwent negative isolation. The CDR3 runs 14 residues. V lost 5 bases, J lost 4 bases, and 7 bases stayed unmatched. Germline lookup yields CDR1 DFQATT and CDR2 SNEGSKA (reference sequence). Reverse transcription of about 0.5 to 1 ug RNA was performed with random hexamers. The method of amplification for TCR beta CDR3 was immunoSEQ multiplex PCR, covering 54 Vbeta and 13 Jbeta. TCRdb fed the immunoSEQ multiplex PCR reads into MiXCR, producing one record per CDR3 protein. The table shows roughly 120,000 distinct CDR3 sequences, with more than 90% occurring only once.

Sequencing was carried out using CD4+ T cells from PBMCs. The receptor was derived from a human donor in good health. The chain combines TRBV20-1 with TRBJ2-5, with 10 nucleotides matching TRBD2. CDR3 sequence reads: CSAPLAGTGETQYF. The CDR3 DNA reads TGCAGTGCTCCACTAGCGGGAACTGGAGAGACCCAGTACTTC.